Presented here are 14 T cell receptor beta chains from one specimen sequenced in a study of OX40 agonist ivuxolimab in advanced cancers. Produced via immunoSEQ multiplex PCR; TCRdb's table is partial and in-frame only. This sample has 30,000 to 40,000 clones, with 88% found just once. The sequencing used CD4+ or CD8+ T cells sorted from blood, collected in a trial of the OX40 agonist ivuxolimab. All receptors derive from an adult with an advanced solid tumor such as melanoma, head and neck, liver or kidney cancer.

V gene TRBV27 combines with J gene TRBJ1-6; D may be TRBD1 (5 bases). This CDR3 spans 13 amino acids. Germline CDR1 and CDR2: MNHEY and SMNVEV (reference sequence). With 7 bases removed from V and 2 bases from J, the gap between germline ends came to 6 bases. The DNA for the CDR3 is TGTGCCAGCACGGGGGCCTATAATTCACCCCTCCACTTT. It translates to CASTGAYNSPLHF.

The genes are TRBV5-1 and TRBJ1-1; no firm D call. Germline CDR1 is SGHRS and CDR2 is YFSETQ. Trimming left V 1 base short and J 4 bases short, with 8 bases between. The CDR3 is 13 residues long. The CDR3, as DNA: TGCGCCAGCAGCTTGTACCAGTCCACTGAAGCTTTCTTT. Its protein is CASSLYQSTEAFF.

With respect to this clone: This may be a read error: a much more frequent sequence differs by one nucleotide. The chain uses TRBV4-2 and TRBJ1-2; possible D gene TRBD1, 5 bases. The germline gives CDR1 LGHNA, CDR2 YNFKEQ. There are 14 residues in the CDR3. V shed 1 base and J shed 4 bases, with 10 bases lying between them. The CDR3 bases are TGTGCCAGCAGCCAAGGACAGAAAAGCTATGGCTACACCTTC. It specifies CASSQGQKSYGYTF.

There are a few counts of this clone. The J gene is TRBJ1-2, the V gene TRBV19; no definite D call. Per the germline V gene, CDR1 is LNHDA and CDR2 is SQIVND (reference sequence). The CDR3 has 14 residues. V lost 3 bases, J lost 2 bases, and 10 bases lay in between. In DNA, the CDR3 is TGTGCCAGTAGTATCCTTGGCAGCAACTATGGCTACACCTTC. Translated: CASSILGSNYGYTF.

The sample holds a few counts of this clone. The CDR3 DNA reads as TGTGCCAGCAGTGCGGGACAGGGAAATCAGCCCCAGCATTTT. It codes for CASSAGQGNQPQHF. This rearrangement joins TRBV6-6 to TRBJ1-5, with 9 bases lining up with TRBD1. The germline CDR1 and CDR2 sequences are MNHNY and SVGAGI (reference sequence). The V gene end was trimmed by 5 bases and the J gene end by 4 bases; junction bases not matched to a gene: 3. The CDR3 extends over 14 amino acids.

The V and J genes are TRBV7-6 and TRBJ2-1, with D tentatively TRBD1 or TRBD2 (5 bases each). Trimming took off 1 base at V and 3 bases at J, with 13 bases between the two ends. This CDR3 has 16 amino acids. Germline CDR1 reads SGHVS; CDR2 reads FNYEAQ. CDR3 sequence: CASSLVSSGHYNEQFF. The CDR3 region has the DNA TGTGCCAGCAGCTTAGTTTCCAGCGGACACTACAATGAGCAGTTCTTC. Full variable domain (remainder filled in from reference TRBV7-6 and TRBJ2-1): GAGVSQSPRYKVTKRGQDVALRCDPISGHVSLYWYRQALGQGPEFLTYFNYEAQQDKSGLPNDRFSAERPEGSISTLTIQRTEQRDSAMYRCASSLVSSGHYNEQFFGPGTRLTVL.

The rearrangement links TRBV6-1 to TRBJ2-5; D may be TRBD1 or TRBD2 (5 bases each). This CDR3 is 14 amino acids long. The V end lost 3 bases, the J end lost 6 bases, and 14 bases lay between the germline ends. CDR1 MNHNS and CDR2 SASEGT come from the germline V gene. The CDR3 is CASSDRDLGKTQYF. The CDR3 region has the DNA TGTGCCAGCAGTGACCGGGACCTGGGGAAGACCCAGTACTTC.

The CDR3 nucleotides read TGTGCCAGCAGTGAACAGGGGGCGTCTAATGAAAAACTGTTTTTT. Protein: CASSEQGASNEKLFF. The chain links TRBV2 to TRBJ1-4; 8 nucleotides line up with TRBD1. There are 15 residues in the CDR3. Germline assignment: CDR1 SNHLY and CDR2 FYNNEI. Unmatched junction bases numbered 2, after V lost 2 bases and J lost 3 bases.

The chain carries TRBV15 and TRBJ2-7; tentative D call: TRBD2 (6 bases). Trimming took off 0 bases at V and 3 bases at J, with 12 bases between the two ends. In germline, CDR1 is LNHNV, CDR2 YYDKDF (reference sequence). The CDR3 covers 15 residues. DNA for the CDR3: TGTGCCACCAGCAGAGAGCTAGCGCCGGTCTACGAGCAGTACTTC. Translating it yields CATSRELAPVYEQYF. The full variable domain, with the rest looked up from reference TRBV15 and TRBJ2-7, is DAMVIQNPRYQVTQFGKPVTLSCSQTLNHNVMYWYQQKSSQAPKLLFHYYDKDFNNEADTPDNFQSRRPNTSFCFLDIRSPGLGDTAMYLCATSRELAPVYEQYFGPGTRLTVT.

The chain links TRBV15 to TRBJ2-5; no clear D. The V end was cut by 3 bases, the J end by 3 bases, with 8 bases between. The CDR3 extends over 13 amino acids. Germline V gives CDR1 LNHNV, CDR2 YYDKDF (reference sequence). Here the CDR3 DNA reads TGTGCCACCAGCAGGTGGCAAAAAGAGACCCAGTACTTC. Translation gives CATSRWQKETQYF. Drawing the rest from reference TRBV15 and TRBJ2-5, the complete variable domain is DAMVIQNPRYQVTQFGKPVTLSCSQTLNHNVMYWYQQKSSQAPKLLFHYYDKDFNNEADTPDNFQSRRPNTSFCFLDIRSPGLGDTAMYLCATSRWQKETQYFGPGTRLLVL.

Worth noting for this clone: This could be a read error, since a much larger clone is one nucleotide away. V is TRBV11-2 and J is TRBJ1-3; D possibly corresponds to TRBD1 (6 bases). V was pared by 5 bases and J by 6 bases, with 8 bases between. Per the germline V gene, CDR1 is SGHAT and CDR2 is FQNNGV. This CDR3 has 12 amino acids. CDR3 nucleotides: TGTGCCAGCAGCGGGACAACAAACACCATATATTTT. It encodes CASSGTTNTIYF.

The rearrangement links TRBV27 to TRBJ1-1, with TRBD1 identical over 9 bases. J was trimmed by 4 bases and V by 1 base; bases with no gene match: 1. The CDR3 extends over 14 amino acids. Germline-derived CDR1 and CDR2 are MNHEY and SMNVEV (reference sequence). The CDR3 DNA reads as TGTGCCAGCAGTTTATTGACAGGGGGCACTGAAGCTTTCTTT. Protein: CASSLLTGGTEAFF.

This chain joins TRBV28 and TRBJ2-7, with 9 bases identical to TRBD1. J was trimmed by 4 bases and V by 5 bases; bases with no gene match: 15. CDR1 and CDR2 from the germline V gene are MDHEN and SYDVKM. The length of the CDR3 is 17 residues. CDR3 protein: CASSPRPGQGVPYEQYF. For the CDR3, the DNA is TGTGCCAGCAGTCCCAGACCGGGACAGGGTGTACCGTACGAGCAGTACTTC.

The chain couples TRBV4-1 to TRBJ2-3, with D perhaps TRBD1 or TRBD2 (5 bases each). V shed 8 bases and J shed 0 bases, with 9 bases lying between them. Germline V gene sequence: CDR1 MGHRA, CDR2 YSYEKL. The CDR3 is 13 residues long. The CDR3 coding sequence is TGCGCCAGCCGGGACCGTAGCACAGATACGCAGTATTTT. Translating gives CASRDRSTDTQYF.